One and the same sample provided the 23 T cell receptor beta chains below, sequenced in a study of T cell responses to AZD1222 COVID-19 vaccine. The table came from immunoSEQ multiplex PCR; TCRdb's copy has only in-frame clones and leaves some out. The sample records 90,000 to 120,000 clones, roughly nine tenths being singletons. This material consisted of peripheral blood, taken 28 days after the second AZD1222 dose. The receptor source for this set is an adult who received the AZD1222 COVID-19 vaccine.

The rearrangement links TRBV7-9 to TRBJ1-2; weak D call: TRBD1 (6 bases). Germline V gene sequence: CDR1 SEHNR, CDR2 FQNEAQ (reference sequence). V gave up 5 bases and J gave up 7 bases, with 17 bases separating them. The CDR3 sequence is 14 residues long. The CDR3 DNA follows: TGTGCCAGCAGCCCGAGACAGGATGGATCTGGCTACACCTTC. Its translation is CASSPRQDGSGYTF.

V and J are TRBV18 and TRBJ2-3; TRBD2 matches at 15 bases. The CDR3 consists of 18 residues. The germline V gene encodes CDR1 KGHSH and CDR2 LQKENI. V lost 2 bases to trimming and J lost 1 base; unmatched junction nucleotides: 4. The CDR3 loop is CASSPSWTSGGGTDTQYF. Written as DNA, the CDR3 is TGTGCCAGCTCACCATCGTGGACTAGCGGGGGGGGCACAGATACGCAGTATTTT.

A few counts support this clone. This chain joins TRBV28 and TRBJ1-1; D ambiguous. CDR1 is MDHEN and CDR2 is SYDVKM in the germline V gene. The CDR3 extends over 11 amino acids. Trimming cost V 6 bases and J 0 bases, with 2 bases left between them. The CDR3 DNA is TGTGCCAGCAGGGTGAACACTGAAGCTTTCTTT. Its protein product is CASRVNTEAFF.

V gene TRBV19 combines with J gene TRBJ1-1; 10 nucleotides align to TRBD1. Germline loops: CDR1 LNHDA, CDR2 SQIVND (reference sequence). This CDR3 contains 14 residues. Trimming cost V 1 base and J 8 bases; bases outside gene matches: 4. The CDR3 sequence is CASSIGLDRGEAFF. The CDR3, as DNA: TGTGCCAGTAGTATAGGCCTGGACAGGGGGGAAGCTTTCTTT.

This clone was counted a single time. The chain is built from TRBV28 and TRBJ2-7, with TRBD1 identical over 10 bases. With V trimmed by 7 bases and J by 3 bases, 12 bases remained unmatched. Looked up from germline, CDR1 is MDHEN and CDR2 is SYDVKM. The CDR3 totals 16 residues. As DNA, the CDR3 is TGTGCCAGCACTCAGCCCGCTGGGACAGGGGACTACGAGCAGTACTTC. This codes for CASTQPAGTGDYEQYF.

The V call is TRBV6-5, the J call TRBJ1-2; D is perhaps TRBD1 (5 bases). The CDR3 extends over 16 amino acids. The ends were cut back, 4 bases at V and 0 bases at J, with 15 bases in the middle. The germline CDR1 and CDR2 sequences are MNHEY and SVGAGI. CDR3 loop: CASSWSRQTSNYGYTF. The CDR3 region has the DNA TGTGCCAGCAGTTGGTCTAGACAGACCTCTAACTATGGCTACACCTTC.

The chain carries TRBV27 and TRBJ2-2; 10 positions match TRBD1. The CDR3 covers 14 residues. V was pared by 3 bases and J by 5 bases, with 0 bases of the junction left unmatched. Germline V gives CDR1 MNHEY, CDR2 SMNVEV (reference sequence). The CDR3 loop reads CASSLGQGTGELFF. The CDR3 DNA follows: TGTGCCAGCAGTTTGGGACAGGGGACCGGGGAGCTGTTTTTT.

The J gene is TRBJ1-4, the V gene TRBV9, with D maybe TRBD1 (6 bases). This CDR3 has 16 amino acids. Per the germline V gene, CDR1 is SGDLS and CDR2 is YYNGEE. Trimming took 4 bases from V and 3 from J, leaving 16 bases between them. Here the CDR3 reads CASSSQGQGSNEKLFF. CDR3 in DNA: TGTGCCAGCAGCTCCCAGGGGCAGGGGTCTAATGAAAAACTGTTTTTT. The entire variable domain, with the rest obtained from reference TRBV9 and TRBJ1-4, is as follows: DSGVTQTPKHLITATGQRVTLRCSPRSGDLSVYWYQQSLDQGLQFLIQYYNGEERAKGNILERFSAQQFPDLHSELNLSSLELGDSALYFCASSSQGQGSNEKLFFGSGTQLSVL.

The CDR3 DNA sequence: TGTGCCAGCAGTCAGGATAAGAACACTGAAGCTTTCTTT. This gives the protein CASSQDKNTEAFF. The rearrangement links TRBV12-3 or TRBV12-4 to TRBJ1-1; D gene ambiguous. The CDR3 spans 13 residues. The V end was cut by 5 bases, the J end by 1 base, with 8 bases between.

The CDR3 DNA reads as TGTGCCACCAGCAGGCAACAGGGTAATGAAAAACTGTTTTTT. Translation gives CATSRQQGNEKLFF. This rearrangement joins TRBV15 to TRBJ1-4, with D tentatively TRBD1 (6 bases). This CDR3 spans 14 amino acids. Trimming left V 3 bases short and J 4 bases short, with 9 bases between. The germline V gene has CDR1 LNHNV and CDR2 YYDKDF (reference sequence). The full variable domain, its missing parts supplied by reference TRBV15 and TRBJ1-4, is DAMVIQNPRYQVTQFGKPVTLSCSQTLNHNVMYWYQQKSSQAPKLLFHYYDKDFNNEADTPDNFQSRRPNTSFCFLDIRSPGLGDTAMYLCATSRQQGNEKLFFGSGTQLSVL.

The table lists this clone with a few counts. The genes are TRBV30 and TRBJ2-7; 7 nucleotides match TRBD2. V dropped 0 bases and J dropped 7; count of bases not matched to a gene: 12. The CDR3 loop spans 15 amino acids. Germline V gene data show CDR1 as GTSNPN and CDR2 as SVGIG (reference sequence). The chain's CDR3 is CAWSVAGTAIREQYF. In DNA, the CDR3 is TGTGCCTGGAGTGTAGCGGGGACCGCCATACGAGAGCAGTACTTC.

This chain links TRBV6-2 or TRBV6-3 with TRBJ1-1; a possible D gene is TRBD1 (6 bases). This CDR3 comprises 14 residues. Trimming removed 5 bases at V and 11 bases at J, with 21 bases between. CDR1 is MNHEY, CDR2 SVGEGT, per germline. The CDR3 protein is CASSRRGTRGEAFF. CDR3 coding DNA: TGTGCCAGCAGTCGGAGAGGGACCAGGGGCGAGGCTTTCTTT.

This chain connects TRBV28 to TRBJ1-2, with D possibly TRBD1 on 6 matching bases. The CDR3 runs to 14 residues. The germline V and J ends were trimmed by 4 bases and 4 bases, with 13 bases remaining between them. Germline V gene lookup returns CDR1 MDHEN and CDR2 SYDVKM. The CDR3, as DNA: TGTGCCAGCAGTTACCGGGGGCTGCCCTATGGCTACACCTTC. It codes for CASSYRGLPYGYTF.

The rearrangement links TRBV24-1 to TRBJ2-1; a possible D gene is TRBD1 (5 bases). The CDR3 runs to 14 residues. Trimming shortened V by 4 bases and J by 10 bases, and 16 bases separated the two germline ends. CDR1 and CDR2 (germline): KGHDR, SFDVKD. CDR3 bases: TGTGCCACCAGTGACCCCTTTCAGGGCAGCGAGCAGTTCTTC. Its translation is CATSDPFQGSEQFF.

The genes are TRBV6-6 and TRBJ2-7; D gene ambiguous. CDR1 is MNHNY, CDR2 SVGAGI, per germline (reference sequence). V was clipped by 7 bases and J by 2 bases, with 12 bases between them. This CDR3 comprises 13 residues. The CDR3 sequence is CASTQPATYEQYF. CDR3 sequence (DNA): TGTGCCAGCACCCAACCGGCCACCTACGAGCAGTACTTC.

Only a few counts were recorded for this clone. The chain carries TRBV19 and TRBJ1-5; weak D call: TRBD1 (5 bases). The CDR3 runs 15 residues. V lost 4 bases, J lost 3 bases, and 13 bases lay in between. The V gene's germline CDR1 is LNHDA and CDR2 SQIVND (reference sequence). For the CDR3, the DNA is TGTGCCAGTAGTACCTGGGACGGATTCAATCAGCCCCAGCATTTT. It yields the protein CASSTWDGFNQPQHF.

CDR3 loop: CASSLVAGVAYEQYF. The CDR3 nucleotides read TGTGCCAGCAGTTTGGTGGCAGGGGTAGCCTACGAGCAGTACTTC. This chain links TRBV28 with TRBJ2-7; perhaps TRBD1 as D (6 bases). V lost 3 bases and J lost 2, with 14 bases in between. The CDR3 runs 15 residues. Germline V CDR1 and CDR2: MDHEN, SYDVKM. Together with reference TRBV28 and TRBJ2-7, the CDR3 gives the full variable domain: DVKVTQSSRYLVKRTGEKVFLECVQDMDHENMFWYRQDPGLGLRLIYFSYDVKMKEKGDIPEGYSVSREKKERFSLILESASTNQTSMYLCASSLVAGVAYEQYFGPGTRLTVT.

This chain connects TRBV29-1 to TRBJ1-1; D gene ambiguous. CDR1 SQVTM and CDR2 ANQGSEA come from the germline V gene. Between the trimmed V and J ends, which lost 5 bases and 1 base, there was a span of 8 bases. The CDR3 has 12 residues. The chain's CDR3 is CSVPDGNTEAFF. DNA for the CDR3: TGCAGCGTTCCGGACGGGAACACTGAAGCTTTCTTT.

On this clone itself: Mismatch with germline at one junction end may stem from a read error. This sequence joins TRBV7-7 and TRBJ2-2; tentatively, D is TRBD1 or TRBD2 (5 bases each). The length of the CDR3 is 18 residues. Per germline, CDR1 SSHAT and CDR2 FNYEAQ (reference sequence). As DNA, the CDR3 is TGTGCTAGCAGCTTAAGTTTCGGGGCTTTGGGAAACACCGGGGAGCTGTTTTTT. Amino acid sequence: CASSLSFGALGNTGELFF.

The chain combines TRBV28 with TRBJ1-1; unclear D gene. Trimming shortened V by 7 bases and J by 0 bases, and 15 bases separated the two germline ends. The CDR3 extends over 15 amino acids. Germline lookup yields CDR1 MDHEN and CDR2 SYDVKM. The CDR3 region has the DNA TGTGCCAGCACCCCGAGTGGACGGATGAACACTGAAGCTTTCTTT. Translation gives CASTPSGRMNTEAFF.

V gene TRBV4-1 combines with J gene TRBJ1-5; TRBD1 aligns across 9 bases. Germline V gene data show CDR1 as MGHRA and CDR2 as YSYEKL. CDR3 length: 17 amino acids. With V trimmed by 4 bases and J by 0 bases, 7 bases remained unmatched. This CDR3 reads CASSLTGGEYSNQPQHF. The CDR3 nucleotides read TGCGCCAGCAGCCTTACAGGGGGCGAATATAGCAATCAGCCCCAGCATTTT.

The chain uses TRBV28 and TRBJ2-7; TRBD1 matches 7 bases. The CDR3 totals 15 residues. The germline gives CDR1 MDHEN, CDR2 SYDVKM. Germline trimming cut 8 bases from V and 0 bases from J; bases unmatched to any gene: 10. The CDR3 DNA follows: TGTGCCAGCTCCCCTGGGAGACAGGGCTCCTACGAGCAGTACTTC. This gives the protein CASSPGRQGSYEQYF.

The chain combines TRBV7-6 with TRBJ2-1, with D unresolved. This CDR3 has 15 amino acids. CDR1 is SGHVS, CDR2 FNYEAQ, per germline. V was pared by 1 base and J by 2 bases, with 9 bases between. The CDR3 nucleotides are TGTGCCAGCAGCTTAGGGGCAGTTACCTACAATGAGCAGTTCTTC. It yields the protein CASSLGAVTYNEQFF.